Listed here is a single T cell receptor beta chain. Other DNA sequences in this specimen translate into the identical CDR3. The data stem from a study of shared clonotypes between healthy human individuals. Study-wide context: The study drew on two women and a few men aged 18 to 49 as donors.

Assay: immunoSEQ multiplex PCR; the TCRdb copy retains only in-frame clones and omits some. The sample lists some 2 million clones; about 95% were seen once. This CDR3 is 15 amino acids long. The ends were cut back, 0 bases at V and 0 bases at J, with 9 bases in the middle. The germline CDR1 and CDR2 sequences are MNHNY and SVGAGI (reference sequence). Naivety among CD8 cells was defined by CD45RO negativity and positive CCR7 selection, thereby excluding terminally differentiated effector memory CD45RA+ cells. The sequencing sample was made of naive CD8+ T cells sorted from blood. The receptor's source is a young man in good health. The J gene is TRBJ2-7, the V gene TRBV6-6, with a tentative D call TRBD2 (5 bases). CDR3 protein: CASSYSSGDSYEQYF. In nucleotides, the CDR3 is TGTGCCAGCAGTTACTCGAGCGGAGACTCCTACGAGCAGTACTTC.